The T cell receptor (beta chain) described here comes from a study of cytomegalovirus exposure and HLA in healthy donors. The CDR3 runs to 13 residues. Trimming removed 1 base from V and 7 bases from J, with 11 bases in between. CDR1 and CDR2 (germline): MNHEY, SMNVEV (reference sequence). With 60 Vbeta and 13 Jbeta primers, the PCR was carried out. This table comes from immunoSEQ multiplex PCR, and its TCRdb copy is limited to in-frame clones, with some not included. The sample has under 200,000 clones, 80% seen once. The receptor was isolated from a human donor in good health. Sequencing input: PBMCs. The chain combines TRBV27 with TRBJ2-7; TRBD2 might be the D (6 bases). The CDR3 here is CASSLWDAGEQYF. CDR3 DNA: TGTGCCAGCAGTTTATGGGACGCGGGAGAGCAGTACTTC.